This T cell receptor beta chain is from a study of radiation and T cells in renal cell carcinoma. Whole-study findings and limits: Top tumor clonotypes rose in blood 2 weeks post-radiation, then contracted. Without pretreatment biopsies, baseline tumor clonotype presence was undetermined.

As to this clone: Its specificity is not known.

As to time point: blood 4 weeks post-SBRT, at nephrectomy. This sample's treatment: 15 Gy SBRT to primary tumor, nephrectomy 4 weeks later. Clear cell pathology was present in this patient's renal cell carcinoma. The CDR3 is 15 residues long. CDR1 is MGHDK, CDR2 SYGVNS, per germline. Losses at the gene ends were 4 bases for V and 4 bases for J; bases not matched to a gene: 9. Libraries were prepared by immunoSEQ multiplex PCR; TCRdb keeps only in-frame clonotypes and omits some of them. The sample has 140,000 or so clones, 86% seen once; the top ten hold about 17%. The material was blood, obtained from a patient whose treatment included radiotherapy and nephrectomy. V is TRBV25-1 and J is TRBJ1-2; 7 bases line up with TRBD1. The sequence was collected from a woman aged 45-60 years with renal cell carcinoma. For the CDR3, the DNA is TGTGCCAGCAGTGCCAAGACAGGGCCTTTCTATGGCTACACCTTC. Translated, it gives CASSAKTGPFYGYTF.